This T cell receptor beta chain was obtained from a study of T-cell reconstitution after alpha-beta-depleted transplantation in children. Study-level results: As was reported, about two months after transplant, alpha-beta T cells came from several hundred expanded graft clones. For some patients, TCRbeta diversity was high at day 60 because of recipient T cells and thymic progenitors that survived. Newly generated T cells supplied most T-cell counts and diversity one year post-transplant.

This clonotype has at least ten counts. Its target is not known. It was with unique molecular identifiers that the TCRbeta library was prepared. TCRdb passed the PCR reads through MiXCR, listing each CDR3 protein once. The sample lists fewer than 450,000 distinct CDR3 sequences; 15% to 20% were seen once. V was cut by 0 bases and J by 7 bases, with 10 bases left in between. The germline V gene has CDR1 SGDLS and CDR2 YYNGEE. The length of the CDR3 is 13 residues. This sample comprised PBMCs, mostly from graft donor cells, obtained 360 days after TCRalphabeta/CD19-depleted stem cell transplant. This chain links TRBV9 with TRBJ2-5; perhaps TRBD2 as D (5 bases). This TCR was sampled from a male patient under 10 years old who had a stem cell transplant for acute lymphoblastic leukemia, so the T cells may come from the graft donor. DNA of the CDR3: TGTGCCAGCAGCGTAGGGCCCGAGGGGACCCAGTACTTC. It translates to CASSVGPEGTQYF.